This TCR beta chain was sequenced in a study of blood T cells in healthy people across ages. General observations from the study: Lack of knowledge of donor CMV status possibly confounded expanded clonotype changes.

V gave up 4 bases and J gave up 0 bases; unmatched junction bases: 3. The CDR3 contains 15 residues. Primers used in a second PCR of roughly 6 to 11 cycles were a sample-barcoded 5' primer and a J-beta primer mix. All cDNA molecules were each tagged by a template-switch adaptor with 12 random nucleotides. TCRdb re-derived calls from the 5' RACE reads in MiXCR, one entry per CDR3 protein. Among 800,000 or so distinct CDR3 sequences listed, 20% to 25% were seen once. Turning to this clonotype: Antigen unknown.

The same data also went into a second study, on T cells of mothers and their children. According to that study: Over five children, together with their three healthy Caucasian mothers, made up the donors. A second PCR was performed with the M1S primer. This primer added sample barcodes and 2-4 random nucleotides.

Sequencing input: blood. The receptor comes from a boy between 5 and 17 years old in good health. The chain carries TRBV12-3 or TRBV12-4 and TRBJ2-7, with 10 positions matching TRBD1. CDR3 in DNA: TGTGCCAGCAGTTGGGGGACAGGGGACTCCTACGAGCAGTACTTC. It specifies CASSWGTGDSYEQYF.